Shown below are 31 T cell receptor beta chains from a single sample sequenced in a study of cytomegalovirus exposure and HLA in healthy donors. Sequencing was performed with immunoSEQ multiplex PCR; in TCRdb, only in-frame clones are kept and a portion is missing. The sample holds 70,000 or so clones; approximately 94% are singletons and the top ten take approximately 0.99%. The sample comprised PBMCs. The receptors were sampled from a woman aged 18-29 years in good health and CMV-seronegative.

The sample holds one count of this clone. The chain is built from TRBV5-1 and TRBJ2-5; 7 positions match TRBD1. The germline V gene has CDR1 SGHRS and CDR2 YFSETQ. The CDR3 runs to 15 residues. J gave up 2 bases and V 0 bases, and 4 bases lay outside the gene matches. CDR3 coding DNA: TGCGCCAGCAGCTTGGGTGGCAGGGGGCAAGAGACCCAGTACTTC. Its translation: CASSLGGRGQETQYF.

The chain is built from TRBV6-6 and TRBJ2-3, with D tentatively TRBD1 (6 bases). The CDR3 contains 15 residues. From germline, CDR1 is MNHNY and CDR2 SVGAGI (reference sequence). V was shortened by 3 bases and J by 4 bases, with 14 bases between the two germline ends. The CDR3 is CASSYNPGESDTQYF. Written as DNA, the CDR3 is TGTGCCAGCAGTTATAACCCAGGGGAATCAGATACGCAGTATTTT.

The V gene is TRBV6-6, the J gene TRBJ2-3; 10 bases are shared with TRBD2. With V trimmed by 6 bases and J by 0 bases, 0 bases remained unmatched. Germline V gene sequence: CDR1 MNHNY, CDR2 SVGAGI (reference sequence). The CDR3 contains 14 residues. The DNA for the CDR3 is TGTGCCAGCAGGACTAGCGGGAGCACAGATACGCAGTATTTT. Protein sequence: CASRTSGSTDTQYF.

The chain joins TRBV6-5 to TRBJ2-1; TRBD1 is a possible D gene (6 bases). The V end lost 8 bases, the J end lost 1 base, and 9 bases lay between the germline ends. The CDR3 totals 13 residues. Germline CDR1 MNHEY, CDR2 SVGAGI. The CDR3 reads CASRTVSYNEQFF. CDR3 bases: TGTGCCAGCCGGACAGTTTCCTACAATGAGCAGTTCTTC.

The CDR3 loop is CASSSTGGLYEQYF. The CDR3 bases are TGTGCCAGCAGCTCGACCGGGGGGCTCTACGAGCAGTACTTC. The chain couples TRBV7-9 to TRBJ2-7, with a weak D call TRBD2 (7 bases). Germline-derived CDR1 and CDR2 are SEHNR and FQNEAQ (reference sequence). The CDR3 totals 14 residues. V dropped 4 bases and J dropped 3 bases, with 13 bases sitting between them.

The chain recombines TRBV28 with TRBJ1-2; D is unresolved. Germline V CDR1 and CDR2: MDHEN, SYDVKM. Trimming removed 4 bases from V and 4 bases from J, with 7 bases in between. This CDR3 region has 12 residues. Here the CDR3 reads CASSSRGYGYTF. The CDR3 coding sequence is TGTGCCAGCAGTTCCAGAGGCTATGGCTACACCTTC.

The chain couples TRBV7-8 to TRBJ1-2; 7 bases map to TRBD1. Trimming took 5 bases from V and 8 from J; bases not matched to a gene: 14. The CDR3 contains 15 residues. Per the germline V gene, CDR1 is SGHVS and CDR2 is FQNEAQ. In DNA form, the CDR3 reads TGTGCCAGCAGCCCCCATCCCAGGGGGAAGAGGGGCTACACCTTC. Residues: CASSPHPRGKRGYTF.

Only one count was recorded for this clone. This sequence joins TRBV6-4 and TRBJ2-2; 10 nucleotides line up with TRBD2. The CDR3 runs 15 residues. The V gene's germline CDR1 is MRHNA and CDR2 SNTAGT. The trim removed 10 bases at V and 3 bases at J, leaving 8 bases unmatched. DNA for the CDR3: TGTGCCACCTCTAGCGGGAGAGGGGACACCGGGGAGCTGTTTTTT. The encoded protein is CATSSGRGDTGELFF.

CDR3 residues: CASSLFLTGAFSGNTIYF. The DNA of the CDR3 is TGTGCCAGCAGCTTGTTTTTGACAGGGGCCTTCTCTGGAAACACCATATATTTT. This chain joins TRBV5-6 and TRBJ1-3, with TRBD1 identical over 8 bases. CDR1 and CDR2 (germline): SGHDT, YYEEEE. The CDR3 loop spans 18 amino acids. The V gene end was trimmed by 1 base and the J gene end by 0 bases; junction bases not matched to a gene: 9.

A single count supports this clone. The same CDR3 is also encoded by other DNA sequences in this sample. The genes are TRBV27 and TRBJ2-3; 7 nucleotides line up with TRBD1. CDR3 size: 14 residues. Looked up from germline, CDR1 is MNHEY and CDR2 is SMNVEV (reference sequence). The junction had 7 bases not matched to a gene; V was cut back by 9 bases and J by 1 base. The CDR3 sequence: CASSQGVGTDTQYF. Written as DNA, the CDR3 is TGTGCCAGTTCTCAGGGGGTGGGCACAGATACGCAGTATTTT.

This clone occurred a few times. The CDR3 is CASSNLDSYEAFF. Here the CDR3 DNA reads TGCGCCAGCAGCAACCTAGACAGCTATGAAGCTTTCTTT. This chain connects TRBV4-1 to TRBJ1-1, with D maybe TRBD1 (5 bases). CDR1 and CDR2 (germline): MGHRA, YSYEKL. The ends were cut back, 5 bases at V and 7 bases at J, with 14 bases in the middle. This CDR3 comprises 13 residues.

This chain links TRBV10-3 with TRBJ1-1; a weak D match, TRBD1 (5 bases). Between the trimmed V and J ends, which lost 5 bases and 3 bases, there was a span of 13 bases. Germline V gene sequence: CDR1 ENHRY, CDR2 SYGVKD. The CDR3 consists of 14 residues. The CDR3 DNA reads as TGTGCCATCAGTCTTCAGGGTCGGGACACTGAAGCTTTCTTT. It specifies CAISLQGRDTEAFF.

This chain links TRBV2 with TRBJ2-7; possibly TRBD2 for D (5 bases). The V gene's germline CDR1 is SNHLY and CDR2 FYNNEI. V was shortened by 6 bases and J by 6 bases, with 18 bases between the two germline ends. The CDR3 spans 14 residues. Here the CDR3 DNA reads TGTGCCAGCAGGGCCACTTGGGTGGGAGTCGAGCAGTACTTC. Its protein product is CASRATWVGVEQYF.

The chain links TRBV27 to TRBJ2-1; the D gene is possibly TRBD1 (6 bases). From germline, CDR1 is MNHEY and CDR2 SMNVEV (reference sequence). The CDR3 consists of 14 residues. The V end was cut by 5 bases, the J end by 2 bases, with 10 bases between. CDR3: CASSTNRAYNEQFF. CDR3 DNA: TGTGCCAGCAGTACAAACAGGGCCTACAATGAGCAGTTCTTC.

This rearrangement joins TRBV5-1 to TRBJ2-7, with D unclear. The CDR3 is 13 amino acids. In germline, CDR1 is SGHRS, CDR2 YFSETQ. V lost 1 base and J lost 9, with 14 bases in between. CDR3 sequence reads: CASSLTDSSAQYF. The CDR3 DNA reads TGCGCCAGCAGCTTGACCGACTCCTCCGCGCAGTACTTC.

The chain couples TRBV4-2 to TRBJ1-1, with TRBD1 identical over 9 bases. Germline V gene sequence: CDR1 LGHNA, CDR2 YNFKEQ. The trim removed 3 bases at V and 7 bases at J, leaving 6 bases unmatched. This CDR3 comprises 14 residues. CDR3 amino acids: CASSQGGTGIEAFF. CDR3 in DNA: TGTGCCAGCAGCCAGGGAGGGACAGGGATTGAAGCTTTCTTT.

This clone was counted a single time. The CDR3 DNA reads as TGTGCCAGCAGGGTTACAGGGGGAGATACGCAGTATTTT. Its protein product is CASRVTGGDTQYF. This chain links TRBV6-5 with TRBJ2-3, with 8 bases matching TRBD1. This CDR3 region has 13 residues. Germline loops: CDR1 MNHEY, CDR2 SVGAGI. Unmatched junction bases numbered 4, after V lost 6 bases and J lost 5 bases.

The chain has TRBV27 and TRBJ1-6, with D perhaps matching TRBD1 (6 bases). Trimming removed 5 bases from V and 8 bases from J, with 16 bases in between. Germline-derived CDR1 and CDR2 are MNHEY and SMNVEV (reference sequence). The CDR3 runs 15 residues. The CDR3 loop reads CASSQRGGSDSPLHF. The CDR3 nucleotides are TGTGCCAGCAGTCAACGGGGGGGCTCAGATTCACCCCTCCACTTT.

This clone was seen a single time. The chain employs TRBV11-2 and TRBJ2-7, with TRBD1 identical over 7 bases. V was pared by 4 bases and J by 7 bases, with 7 bases of the junction left unmatched. The CDR3 runs to 13 residues. The V gene's germline CDR1 is SGHAT and CDR2 FQNNGV. The CDR3 DNA is TGTGCCAGCAGCTCAGGACAGGTTCGAGAGCAGTACTTC. Residues: CASSSGQVREQYF.

V is TRBV5-8 and J is TRBJ2-2; possibly TRBD2 for D (5 bases). The ends were cut back, 0 bases at V and 3 bases at J, with 18 bases in the middle. Germline values: CDR1 SGHTS, CDR2 YDEGEE. This CDR3 region has 18 residues. The CDR3 loop reads CASSLEVLRTPDTGELFF. CDR3 sequence (DNA): TGTGCCAGCAGCTTGGAAGTCCTAAGGACTCCGGACACCGGGGAGCTGTTTTTT.

The rearrangement uses TRBV5-4 and TRBJ2-1; D remains unclear. CDR1 and CDR2 (germline): SGHNT, YYREEE (reference sequence). V was clipped by 3 bases and J by 4 bases, with 8 bases between them. CDR3 size: 13 residues. Written as DNA, the CDR3 is TGTGCCAGCAGCTCTACTAAGTACAATGAGCAGTTCTTC. The encoded protein is CASSSTKYNEQFF.

The genes are TRBV29-1 and TRBJ1-1; tentative D call: TRBD1 (6 bases). CDR3 length equals 13 residues. Trimming removed 4 bases at V and 4 bases at J, with 13 bases between. Germline V gene sequence: CDR1 SQVTM, CDR2 ANQGSEA. The CDR3 loop is CSVAGTLVTEAFF. Written as DNA, the CDR3 is TGCAGCGTTGCAGGGACATTGGTCACTGAAGCTTTCTTT. The full variable domain, completed using reference TRBV29-1 and TRBJ1-1, is SAVISQKPSRDICQRGTSLTIQCQVDSQVTMMFWYRQQPGQSLTLIATANQGSEATYESGFVIDKFPISRPNLTFSTLTVSNMSPEDSSIYLCSVAGTLVTEAFFGQGTRLTVV.

The chain links TRBV9 to TRBJ2-3; D is possibly TRBD2 (6 bases). The length of the CDR3 is 16 residues. Germline CDR1 reads SGDLS; CDR2 reads YYNGEE. Trimming removed 4 bases at V and 5 bases at J, with 20 bases between. CDR3: CASSPRVVAVGDTQYF. CDR3 nucleotides: TGTGCCAGCAGCCCGAGGGTGGTAGCGGTCGGAGATACGCAGTATTTT.

The chain is built from TRBV4-1 and TRBJ1-1; no reliable D call. Between the trimmed V and J ends, which lost 0 bases and 3 bases, there was a span of 5 bases. Germline V gene sequence: CDR1 MGHRA, CDR2 YSYEKL. The CDR3 is made up of 13 amino acids. The CDR3 nucleotides read TGCGCCAGCAGCCAAGAGGCAGACACTGAAGCTTTCTTT. It encodes CASSQEADTEAFF.

The chain uses TRBV10-1 and TRBJ2-4; D gene uncertain. The CDR3 totals 13 residues. The germline CDR1 and CDR2 sequences are WNHNN and SYGVQD (reference sequence). With 6 bases removed from V and 4 bases from J, the gap between germline ends came to 10 bases. The chain's CDR3 is CASRQLTKNIQYF. The CDR3 DNA follows: TGCGCCAGCAGGCAACTGACTAAAAACATTCAGTACTTC.

The rearrangement links TRBV19 to TRBJ1-2, with a weak D call TRBD1 (6 bases). Germline CDR1 reads LNHDA; CDR2 reads SQIVND (reference sequence). V was trimmed by 5 bases and J by 8 bases, leaving 15 bases between them. This CDR3 is 13 amino acids long. The CDR3 DNA sequence: TGTGCCAGTAGTCCCCGACGGGGGGCCGGCTACACCTTC. It is translated as CASSPRRGAGYTF.

The V call is TRBV5-6, the J call TRBJ2-7; the D is unclear. Germline CDR1 is SGHDT and CDR2 is YYEEEE. V was pared by 3 bases and J by 2 bases, with 15 bases between. The CDR3 totals 15 residues. The CDR3 region is CASSSRLRWAYEQYF. CDR3 DNA: TGTGCCAGCAGCTCCCGACTGCGATGGGCCTACGAGCAGTACTTC. Based on the CDR3 plus reference TRBV5-6 and TRBJ2-7, the full variable domain is DAGVTQSPTHLIKTRGQQVTLRCSPKSGHDTVSWYQQALGQGPQFIFQYYEEEERQRGNFPDRFSGHQFPNYSSELNVNALLLGDSALYLCASSSRLRWAYEQYFGPGTRLTVT.

This chain joins TRBV6-5 and TRBJ2-1, with TRBD1 matching over 8 bases. Per the germline V gene, CDR1 is MNHEY and CDR2 is SVGAGI. V gave up 9 bases and J gave up 6 bases; unmatched junction bases: 7. This CDR3 contains 13 residues. The CDR3 region has the DNA TGTGCCAGAAAAACAGGGGGAGGCAATGAGCAGTTCTTC. As protein: CARKTGGGNEQFF.

The V call is TRBV4-1, the J call TRBJ2-1, with 10 positions matching TRBD2. CDR3 size: 16 residues. Germline V gene lookup returns CDR1 MGHRA and CDR2 YSYEKL. The ends lost 3 bases at V and 6 bases at J; junction bases unmatched: 8. CDR3 DNA: TGCGCCAGCAGCCAGATTCTAGCGGGAGTCACCAATGAGCAGTTCTTC. Protein product: CASSQILAGVTNEQFF.

The V gene is TRBV29-1, the J gene TRBJ1-1; D is unclear. This CDR3 region has 14 residues. CDR1 and CDR2 from the germline V gene are SQVTM and ANQGSEA. V lost 8 bases and J 0 bases, leaving 16 bases between the germline ends. Here the CDR3 reads CSTDTATLNTEAFF. CDR3 sequence (DNA): TGCAGCACCGACACCGCAACTCTGAACACTGAAGCTTTCTTT.

The chain has TRBV11-3 and TRBJ1-2; D possibly corresponds to TRBD1 (5 bases). V was pared by 9 bases and J by 7 bases, with 12 bases between. The CDR3 totals 11 residues. Germline V gene sequence: CDR1 SGHNT, CDR2 YENEEA. CDR3 coding DNA: TGTGCCAGTTATAGCCAGGGTGGCTACACCTTC. Translating gives CASYSQGGYTF.